Sequencing of this T cell receptor beta chain was carried out in a study of T-cell memory formation after mild COVID-19. One entry per CDR3 protein results from TCRdb running MiXCR on the 5' RACE reads. The profile covers more than 400,000 distinct CDR3 sequences, with approximately 18% appearing a single time and roughly an eighth taken by the ten largest. The specimen was PBMCs or a T cell subset sorted from them (not recorded which). This TCR was sampled from an adult woman who had mild COVID-19 (a few samples of this study predate the infection). Cell type and time point are not known.

The CDR3, as DNA: TGTGCCAGCAGCCAGACAGTGGGTTCGCCCCAGTACTTC. Its protein product is CASSQTVGSPQYF. V gene TRBV7-2 combines with J gene TRBJ2-5; maybe TRBD1 (5 bases). Trimming removed 5 bases at V and 9 bases at J, with 16 bases between. CDR3 length: 13 amino acids. CDR1 SGHTA and CDR2 FQGNSA come from the germline V gene.